This TCR beta chain was documented in a study of cytomegalovirus exposure and HLA in healthy donors. TCRdb's table, derived via immunoSEQ multiplex PCR, lists solely in-frame clones and lacks some. The data hold more than 250,000 clones, with 86% observed a single time. Trimming removed 3 bases at V and 0 bases at J, with 9 bases between. Per germline, CDR1 LNHDA and CDR2 SQIVND (reference sequence). This CDR3 spans 15 amino acids. The gene calls are TRBV19 and TRBJ1-5; D is perhaps TRBD1 (5 bases). The clonotype comes from a woman between 18 and 29 years old in good health and CMV-seronegative. The sample consisted of PBMCs. The CDR3 bases are TGTGCCAGTAGTATGGGACTCGATAGCAATCAGCCCCAGCATTTT. Translation: CASSMGLDSNQPQHF. Full variable domain (missing parts from reference TRBV19 and TRBJ1-5): DGGITQSPKYLFRKEGQNVTLSCEQNLNHDAMYWYRQDPGQGLRLIYYSQIVNDFQKGDIAEGYSVSREKKESFPLTVTSAQKNPTAFYLCASSMGLDSNQPQHFGDGTRLSIL.